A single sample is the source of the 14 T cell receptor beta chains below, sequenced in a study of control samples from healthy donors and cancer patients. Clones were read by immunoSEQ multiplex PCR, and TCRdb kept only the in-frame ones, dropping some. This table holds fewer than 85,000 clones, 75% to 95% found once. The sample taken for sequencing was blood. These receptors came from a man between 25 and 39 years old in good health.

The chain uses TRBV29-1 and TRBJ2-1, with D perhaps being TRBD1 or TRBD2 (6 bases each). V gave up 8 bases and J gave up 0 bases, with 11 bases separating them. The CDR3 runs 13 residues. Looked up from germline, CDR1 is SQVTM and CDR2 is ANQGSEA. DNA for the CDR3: TGCAGCTACGGAGGGGGCTCCTACAATGAGCAGTTCTTC. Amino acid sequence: CSYGGGSYNEQFF.

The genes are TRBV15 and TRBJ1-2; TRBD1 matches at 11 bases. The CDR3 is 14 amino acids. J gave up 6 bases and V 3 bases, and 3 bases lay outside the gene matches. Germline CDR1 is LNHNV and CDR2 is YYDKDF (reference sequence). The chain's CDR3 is CATSSRTGGDGYTF. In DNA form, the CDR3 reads TGTGCCACCAGCAGTCGGACAGGGGGCGATGGCTACACCTTC.

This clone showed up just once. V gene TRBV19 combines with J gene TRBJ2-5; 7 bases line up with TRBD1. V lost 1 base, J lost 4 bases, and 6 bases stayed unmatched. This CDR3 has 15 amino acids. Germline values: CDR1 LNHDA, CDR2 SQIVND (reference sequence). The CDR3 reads CASSIGEGAGETQYF. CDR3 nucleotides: TGTGCCAGTAGTATAGGCGAGGGGGCGGGAGAGACCCAGTACTTC.

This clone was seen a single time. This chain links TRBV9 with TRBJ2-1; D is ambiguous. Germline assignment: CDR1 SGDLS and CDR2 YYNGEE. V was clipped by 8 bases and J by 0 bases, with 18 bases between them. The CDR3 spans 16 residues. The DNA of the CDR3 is TGTGCCAGTACCGCATCGGACCGACCCTCCTACAATGAGCAGTTCTTC. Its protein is CASTASDRPSYNEQFF.

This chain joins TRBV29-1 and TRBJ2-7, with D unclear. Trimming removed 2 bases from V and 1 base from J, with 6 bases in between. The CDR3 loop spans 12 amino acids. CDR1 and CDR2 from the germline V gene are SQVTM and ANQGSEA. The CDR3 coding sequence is TGCAGCGTTGAATCGCGATCCTACGAGCAGTACTTC. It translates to CSVESRSYEQYF.

CDR3 coding DNA: TGTGCCAGCTTCTTAATTGTCTACGAGCAGTACTTC. Protein product: CASFLIVYEQYF. The rearrangement uses TRBV2 and TRBJ2-7; D is unresolved. The V gene lost 8 bases and the J gene lost 3 bases, with 11 bases spanning the gap. Per the germline V gene, CDR1 is SNHLY and CDR2 is FYNNEI. This CDR3 is built from 12 residues.

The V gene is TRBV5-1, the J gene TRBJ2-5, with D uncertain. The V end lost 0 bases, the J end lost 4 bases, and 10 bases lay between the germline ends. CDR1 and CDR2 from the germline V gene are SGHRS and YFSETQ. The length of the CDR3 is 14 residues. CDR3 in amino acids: CASSLGRAVETQYF. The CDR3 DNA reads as TGCGCCAGCAGCTTGGGTCGAGCTGTAGAGACCCAGTACTTC.

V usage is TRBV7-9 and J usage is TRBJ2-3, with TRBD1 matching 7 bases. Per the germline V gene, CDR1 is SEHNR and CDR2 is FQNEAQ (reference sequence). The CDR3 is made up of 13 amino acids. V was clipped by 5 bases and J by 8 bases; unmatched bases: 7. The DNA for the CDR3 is TGTGCCAGCAGCCTAACAGGGGAAGGTACGCAGTATTTT. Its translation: CASSLTGEGTQYF.

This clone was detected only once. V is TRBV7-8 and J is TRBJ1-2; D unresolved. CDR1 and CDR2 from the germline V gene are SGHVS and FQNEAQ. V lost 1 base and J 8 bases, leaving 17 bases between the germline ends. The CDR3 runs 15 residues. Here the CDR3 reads CASSLERGEPRGYTF. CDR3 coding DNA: TGTGCCAGCAGCTTAGAGCGCGGGGAACCTCGAGGCTACACCTTC.

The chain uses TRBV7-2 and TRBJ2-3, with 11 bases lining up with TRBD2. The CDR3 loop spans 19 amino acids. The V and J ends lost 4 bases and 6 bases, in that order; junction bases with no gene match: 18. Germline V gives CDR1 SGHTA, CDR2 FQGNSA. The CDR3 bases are TGTGCCAGCAGCTCCCCGGGGACTAGCGGCTTCTCCCGTCGGGATACGCAGTATTTT. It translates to CASSSPGTSGFSRRDTQYF.

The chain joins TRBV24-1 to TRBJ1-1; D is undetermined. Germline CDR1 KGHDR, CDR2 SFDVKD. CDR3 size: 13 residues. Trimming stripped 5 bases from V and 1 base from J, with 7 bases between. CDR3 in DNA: TGTGCCACCAGTGCATCCGGGAACACTGAAGCTTTCTTT. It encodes CATSASGNTEAFF.

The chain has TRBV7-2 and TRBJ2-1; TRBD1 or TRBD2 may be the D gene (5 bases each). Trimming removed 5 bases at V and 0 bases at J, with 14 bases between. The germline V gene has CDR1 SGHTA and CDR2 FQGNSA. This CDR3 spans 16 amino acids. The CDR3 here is CASSLGPGPSYNEQFF. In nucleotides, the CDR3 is TGTGCCAGCAGCCTCGGACCGGGACCCTCCTACAATGAGCAGTTCTTC.

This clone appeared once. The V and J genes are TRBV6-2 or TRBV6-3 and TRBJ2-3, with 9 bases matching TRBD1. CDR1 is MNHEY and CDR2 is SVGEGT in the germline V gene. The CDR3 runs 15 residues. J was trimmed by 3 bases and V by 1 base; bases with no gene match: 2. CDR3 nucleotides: TGTGCCAGCAGTTACTATGGACAGGGGACAGATACGCAGTATTTT. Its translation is CASSYYGQGTDTQYF.

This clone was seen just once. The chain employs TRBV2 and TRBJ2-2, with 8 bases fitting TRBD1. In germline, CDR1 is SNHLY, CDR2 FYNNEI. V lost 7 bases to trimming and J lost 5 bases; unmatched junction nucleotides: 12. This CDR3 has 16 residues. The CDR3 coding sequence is TGTGCCAGCACCCCGCTTGCCAGGGGGCTAACCGGGGAGCTGTTTTTT. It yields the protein CASTPLARGLTGELFF.